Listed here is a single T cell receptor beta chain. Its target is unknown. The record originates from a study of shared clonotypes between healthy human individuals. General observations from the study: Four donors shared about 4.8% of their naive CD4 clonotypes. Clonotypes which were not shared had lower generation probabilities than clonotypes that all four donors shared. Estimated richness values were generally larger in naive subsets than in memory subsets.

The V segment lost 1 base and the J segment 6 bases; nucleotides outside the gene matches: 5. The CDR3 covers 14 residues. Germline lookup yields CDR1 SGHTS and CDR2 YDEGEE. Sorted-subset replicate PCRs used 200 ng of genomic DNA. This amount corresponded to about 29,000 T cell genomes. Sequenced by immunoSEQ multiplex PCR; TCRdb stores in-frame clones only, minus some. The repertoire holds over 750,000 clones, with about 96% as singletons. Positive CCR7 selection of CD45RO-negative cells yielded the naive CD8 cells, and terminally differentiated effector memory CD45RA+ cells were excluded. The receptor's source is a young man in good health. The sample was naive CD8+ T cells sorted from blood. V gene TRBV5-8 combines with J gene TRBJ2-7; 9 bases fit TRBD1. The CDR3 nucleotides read TGTGCCAGCAGCTTGAGGACAGGGGTGTTCGAGCAGTACTTC. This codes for CASSLRTGVFEQYF.